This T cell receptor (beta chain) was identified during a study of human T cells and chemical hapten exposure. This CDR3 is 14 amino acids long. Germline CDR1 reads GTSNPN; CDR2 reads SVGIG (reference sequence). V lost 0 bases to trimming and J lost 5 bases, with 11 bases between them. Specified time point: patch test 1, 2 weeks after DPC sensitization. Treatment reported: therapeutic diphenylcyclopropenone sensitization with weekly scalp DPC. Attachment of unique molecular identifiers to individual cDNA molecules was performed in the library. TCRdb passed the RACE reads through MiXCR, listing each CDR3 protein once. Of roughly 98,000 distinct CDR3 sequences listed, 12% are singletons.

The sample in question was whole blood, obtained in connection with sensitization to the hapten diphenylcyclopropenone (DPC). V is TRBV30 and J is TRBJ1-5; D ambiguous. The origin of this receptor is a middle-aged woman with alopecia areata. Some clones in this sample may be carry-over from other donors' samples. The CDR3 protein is CAWSVGRSYQPQHF. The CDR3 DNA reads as TGTGCCTGGAGTGTTGGCAGGTCGTATCAGCCCCAGCATTTT.